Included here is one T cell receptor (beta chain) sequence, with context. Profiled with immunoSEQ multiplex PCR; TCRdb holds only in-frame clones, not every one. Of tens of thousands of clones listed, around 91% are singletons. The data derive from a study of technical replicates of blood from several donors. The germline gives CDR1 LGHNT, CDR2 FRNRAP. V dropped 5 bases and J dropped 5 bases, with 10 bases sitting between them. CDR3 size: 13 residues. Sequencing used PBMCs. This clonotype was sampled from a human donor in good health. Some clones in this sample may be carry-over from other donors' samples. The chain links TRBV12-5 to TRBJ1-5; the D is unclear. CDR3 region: CASGASSDQPQHF. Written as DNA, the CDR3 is TGTGCTAGTGGTGCGTCATCCGATCAGCCCCAGCATTTT.